This T cell receptor beta chain was obtained from a study of T cell clones after liver transplantation. At the level of the study: As an antigen-independent comparator, third-party-reactive TCRbeta sequences came from pre-transplant mixed lymphocyte reactions.

This clone was counted between two and nine times. Its cognate antigen is unknown. General study findings and limits: Donor-reactive sequences fell more than third party-reactive ones, suggesting partial deletion.

CDR3 length: 14 residues. Trimming took 2 bases from V and 2 from J, leaving 6 bases between them. Germline-derived CDR1 and CDR2 are ENHRY and SYGVKD. Profiling relied on immunoSEQ multiplex PCR, and the TCRdb table lists in-frame clones only, not all of them. The table has 45,000 to 60,000 clones, approximately 77% seen once. Specimen: CD4+ T cells from blood, collected at the 22-month timepoint. The chain carries TRBV10-3 and TRBJ1-4; D is unresolved. The TCR comes from a human patient who received a liver transplant. Some T cells may have originated in the graft donor. The CDR3 DNA sequence: TGTGCCATCAGTGAGCGGGGTACTAATGAAAAACTGTTTTTT. This gives the protein CAISERGTNEKLFF.